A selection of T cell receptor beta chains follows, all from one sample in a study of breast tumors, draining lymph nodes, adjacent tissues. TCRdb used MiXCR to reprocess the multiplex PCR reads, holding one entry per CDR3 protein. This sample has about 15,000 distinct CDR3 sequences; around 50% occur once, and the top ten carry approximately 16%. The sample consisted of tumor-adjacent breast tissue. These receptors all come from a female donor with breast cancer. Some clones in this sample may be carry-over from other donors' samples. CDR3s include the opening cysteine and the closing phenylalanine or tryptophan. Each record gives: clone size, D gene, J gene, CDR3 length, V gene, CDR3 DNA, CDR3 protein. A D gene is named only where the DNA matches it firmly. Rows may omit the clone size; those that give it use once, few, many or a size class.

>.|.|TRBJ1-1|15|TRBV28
TGTGCCAGCACTCCGGTCCCCCTGCATTCCGCTGAAGCTTTCTTT
CASTPVPLHSAEAFF
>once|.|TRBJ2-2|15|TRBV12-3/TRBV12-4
TGTGCCAGCAGACGCGACGCCTCGAACACCGGGGAGCTGGTTTTT
CASRRDASNTGELVF
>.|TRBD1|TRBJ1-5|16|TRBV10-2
TGCGCCAGCAGTGAGTCGTTTGGACAGGTCAATCAGCCCCAGCATTTT
CASSESFGQVNQPQHF
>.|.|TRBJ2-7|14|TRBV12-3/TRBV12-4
TGTGCCAGCAGTCCGAGATGGGACAAATACGAGCAGTACTTC
CASSPRWDKYEQYF
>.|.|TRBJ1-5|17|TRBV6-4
TGTGCCAGCAGTGACGGGATGGGGAGGGGTGGGAATCAGCCCCAGCATTTT
CASSDGMGRGGNQPQHF
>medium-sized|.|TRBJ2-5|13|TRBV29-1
TGCAGCGTGGGGGGCAGGGGGACAGAGACCCAGTACTTC
CSVGGRGTETQYF
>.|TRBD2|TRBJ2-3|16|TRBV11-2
TGTGCCAGCAACTTAGTGGGCGGGAGGAGCACAGATACGCGGTGTTTT
CASNLVGGRSTDTRCF
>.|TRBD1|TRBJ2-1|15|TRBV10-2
TGCGCCAGCAGGACAGGGGGGAGCTCCTACAATGAGCAGTTCTTC
CASRTGGSSYNEQFF
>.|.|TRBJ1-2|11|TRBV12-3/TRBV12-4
TGTGCCAGCAGGGCTTTGGGGGGCTACACCTTC
CASRALGGYTF
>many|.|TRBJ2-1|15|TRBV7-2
TGTGCCAGCACCGAAACAGGGAGGTTCCTCGGTGAGCAGTTCTTC
CASTETGRFLGEQFF
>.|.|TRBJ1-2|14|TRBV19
TGTGCCAGTAGTATACCCGGGAGCCCCTATGGCTACACCTTC
CASSIPGSPYGYTF
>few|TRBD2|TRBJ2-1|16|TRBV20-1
TGCAGTGCCATCATAGCGGGAGGGCCTCTCCTTCATGAGCAGTTCTTC
CSAIIAGGPLLHEQFF
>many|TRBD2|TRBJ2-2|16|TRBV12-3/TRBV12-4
TGTGCCAGCACGCGTTCTTCGGGAGGGCCGTCCGGGGAGCTGTTTTTT
CASTRSSGGPSGELFF
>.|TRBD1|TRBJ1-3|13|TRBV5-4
TGTGCCAGCAGCCTACAGGGGGGAAACACCATATATTTT
CASSLQGGNTIYF
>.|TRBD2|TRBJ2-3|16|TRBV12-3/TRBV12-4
TGTGCCAGCAGTCCCGGGACTAGCGGGAGCACAGATACGCAGTATTTT
CASSPGTSGSTDTQYF
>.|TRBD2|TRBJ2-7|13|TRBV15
TGTGCCACCAGCAGAGATCCGGGGGGGGAGCAGTACTTC
CATSRDPGGEQYF
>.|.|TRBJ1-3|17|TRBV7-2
TGTGCCAGCAGCTTAGGAACTGGGGTGCAGAGCGGAAACCCCATATATTTT
CASSLGTGVQSGNPIYF
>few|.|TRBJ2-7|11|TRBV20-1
TGCAGTGCTAGACGCGGTTTCGAGCAGTACTTC
CSARRGFEQYF
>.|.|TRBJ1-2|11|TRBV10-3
TGTGCCATCAGTGACATGGATGGCTACACCTTC
CAISDMDGYTF
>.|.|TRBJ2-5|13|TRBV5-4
TGTGCCAGCAGCTTCTGGGGGAAAAAGACCCAATGCTTC
CASSFWGKKTQCF
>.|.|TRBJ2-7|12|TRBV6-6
TGTGCCAGTTCAGCGGACTCCTACGAGCAGTACTTC
CASSADSYEQYF
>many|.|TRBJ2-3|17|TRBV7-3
TGTGCCAGCAGCTCCCAAGCATCGGGTGTGAACACAGATACGCAGTATTTT
CASSSQASGVNTDTQYF
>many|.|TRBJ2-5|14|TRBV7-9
TGTGCCAGCAGCTTTACACTAAACCAAGAGACCCAGTACTTC
CASSFTLNQETQYF
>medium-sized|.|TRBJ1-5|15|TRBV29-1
TGCAGCGTCCTCGCCCAAACAGAAGGCCATCAGCCCCAGCATTTT
CSVLAQTEGHQPQHF
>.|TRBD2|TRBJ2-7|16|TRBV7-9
TGTGCCAGCAGCCACACCGGGACTAGCGGTCCCTACGAGCAGTACTTC
CASSHTGTSGPYEQYF
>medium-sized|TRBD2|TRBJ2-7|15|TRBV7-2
TGTGCCAGCAGCTTACAGCGGGAGCCAACCTACGAGCAGTACTTC
CASSLQREPTYEQYF
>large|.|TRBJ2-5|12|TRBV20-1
TGCAGTGCTAACAGGGTCGATAAGACCCAGTACTTC
CSANRVDKTQYF
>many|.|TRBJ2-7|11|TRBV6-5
TGTGCCAGCAGTCACAGGGACGAGCAGTACTTC
CASSHRDEQYF
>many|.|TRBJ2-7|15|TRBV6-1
TGTGCCAGCAGTGCAGGACAGCGTCCCTTCGACGAGCAGTACTTC
CASSAGQRPFDEQYF
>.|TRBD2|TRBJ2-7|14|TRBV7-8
TGTGCCAGCAGCTTGGGGGGGGGTGTTGCGGAGCAGTACTTC
CASSLGGGVAEQYF
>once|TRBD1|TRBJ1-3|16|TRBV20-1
TGCAGTGCTACCTCTTTGACAGGGGGCTCTGGAAACACCATATATTTT
CSATSLTGGSGNTIYF
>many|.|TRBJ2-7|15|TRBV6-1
TGTGCCAGCAGTGCCCGCTCCGGGACCCCCTACGAGCAGTACTTC
CASSARSGTPYEQYF
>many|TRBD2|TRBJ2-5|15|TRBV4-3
TGCGCCAGCAGCCAAGATCATCGACTAGCGGGGGCCCAGTACTTC
CASSQDHRLAGAQYF
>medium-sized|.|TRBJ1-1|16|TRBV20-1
TGCAGTGCTAGAGAAGGTGGGGGCGCAGGGAACACTGAAGCTTTCTTT
CSAREGGGAGNTEAFF
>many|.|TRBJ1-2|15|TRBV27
TGTGCCAGCAGTTTAGGCCCAACAGAATTCTATGGCTACACCTTC
CASSLGPTEFYGYTF
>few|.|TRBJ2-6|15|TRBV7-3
TGTGCCAGCAGCTTGTCTAGCACTGGGGCCAACGTCCTGACTTTC
CASSLSSTGANVLTF
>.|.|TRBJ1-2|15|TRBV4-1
TGCGCCAGCAGCCAAGATCAGGGCCTTTCTTCGTCCTACACCTTC
CASSQDQGLSSSYTF
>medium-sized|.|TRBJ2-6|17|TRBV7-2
TGTGCCAGCAGCTTAGAGGCAGGGACTTCTGGGGCCAACGTCCTGACTTTC
CASSLEAGTSGANVLTF
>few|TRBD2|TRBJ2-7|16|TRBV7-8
TGTGCCAGCAGCAATCTAATGACTAGCGGCGCCTACGAGCAGTACTTC
CASSNLMTSGAYEQYF
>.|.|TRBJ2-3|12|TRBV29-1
TGCAGCGTACGGGACTCGGCGGATACGCAGTATTTT
CSVRDSADTQYF
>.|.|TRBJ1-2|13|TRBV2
TGTGCCAGCAGCGAAGAACAGTACTATGGCTACACCTTC
CASSEEQYYGYTF
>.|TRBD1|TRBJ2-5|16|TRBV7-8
TGTGCCAGCAGCCGGACAGGGGGCGCCCGGGGGGAGACCCAGTACTTC
CASSRTGGARGETQYF
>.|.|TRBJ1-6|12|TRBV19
TGTGCCAGTAGCCTAGGGGGTTTCCCCCTCCCCTTT
CASSLGGFPLPF
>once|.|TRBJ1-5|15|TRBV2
TGTGCCAGCAGTGAGAGAACAGGTGCTCGGCAGCCCCAGCATTTT
CASSERTGARQPQHF
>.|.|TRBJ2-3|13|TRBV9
TGTGCCAGCAGTTTGGACAACACAGATACGCAGTATTTT
CASSLDNTDTQYF
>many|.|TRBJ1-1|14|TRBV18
TGTGCCAGCTCACCACTGGGTGGAGATCTAGAAGCTTTCTTT
CASSPLGGDLEAFF
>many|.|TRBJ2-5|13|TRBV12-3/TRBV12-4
TGTGCCAGCAGTCCCCCCGGACGTCAGACCCAGTACTTC
CASSPPGRQTQYF
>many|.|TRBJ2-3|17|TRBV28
TGTGCCAGCAGTCCCTGGCTTTTCGGTTGCCCCACAGATACGCAGTATTTT
CASSPWLFGCPTDTQYF
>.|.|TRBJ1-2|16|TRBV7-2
TGTGCCAGCAGCTTAGCCCCCAGGGGACATCAAGAGAGCTACACCTTC
CASSLAPRGHQESYTF
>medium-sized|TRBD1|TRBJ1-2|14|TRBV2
TGTGCCAGCAGGCGACAGGGGGCAATCAATGGCTACACCTTC
CASRRQGAINGYTF
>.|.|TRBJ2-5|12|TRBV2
TGTGCCAGCAGTGAAGCGCGGACGGACCAGTACTTC
CASSEARTDQYF